Listed below are T cell receptor beta chains from one sample, sequenced in a study of blood T cell repertoires in COVID-19. This table comes from immunoSEQ multiplex PCR, and its TCRdb copy is limited to in-frame clones, with some not included. The data contain over 95,000 clones, roughly 80% of them singletons. The specimen was peripheral blood. The receptors stem from a woman in her 40s with acute or convalescent COVID-19. Both conserved end residues are part of each CDR3. The order of the fields is CDR3 length, V gene, J gene, CDR3 protein.

16	TRBV3-1/TRBV3-2	TRBJ2-1	CASSQGLAGGPLEQFF
14	TRBV5-1	TRBJ2-5	CASSSDRADETQYF
15	TRBV5-1	TRBJ2-2	CASSPGQFNTGELFF
12	TRBV11-3	TRBJ2-2	CASSQNTGELFF
13	TRBV6-6	TRBJ1-2	CASSGGRGGGYTF
13	TRBV6-5	TRBJ1-2	CASSSRLAYGYTF
15	TRBV6-2/TRBV6-3	TRBJ1-5	CASSYSTPGVQPQHF
14	TRBV28	TRBJ1-4	CASSWGGTNEKLFF
15	TRBV5-1	TRBJ2-3	CASSRGGYSTDTQYF
14	TRBV3-1/TRBV3-2	TRBJ1-1	CASSTRQGVAEAFF
14	TRBV18	TRBJ1-5	CASSSRRVNQPQHF
14	TRBV4-3	TRBJ1-2	CASSQDRSAYGYTF
14	TRBV6-5	TRBJ2-5	CASMGLAVGETQYF
12	TRBV2	TRBJ1-2	CAGGQNFYGYTF
16	TRBV6-4	TRBJ2-3	CASSINMGGATDTQYF
16	TRBV7-8	TRBJ2-2	CASSFSGTLNTGELFF
16	TRBV9	TRBJ2-3	CASSFRLGALQDTQYF
16	TRBV13	TRBJ2-2	CASSSLAGGLVGELFF
15	TRBV5-1	TRBJ1-2	CASSLAPGAAYGYTF
14	TRBV6-6	TRBJ1-5	CASSYEGEYQPQHF
13	TRBV2	TRBJ1-2	CASSETGKYGYTF
14	TRBV11-2	TRBJ1-2	CASSPGRLGYGYTF
13	TRBV18	TRBJ2-7	CASSRASTYEQYF
15	TRBV4-1	TRBJ2-3	CASSHPDRTTDTQYF
14	TRBV2	TRBJ1-5	CASTTGTGIQPQHF
11	TRBV12-3/TRBV12-4	TRBJ2-7	CASGSGGTTDF
16	TRBV4-2	TRBJ2-7	CASSPPFSSGGYEQYF
14	TRBV5-8	TRBJ2-7	CASKSRDRAHEQYF
12	TRBV29-1	TRBJ1-2	CSVPTGGVGYTF
13	TRBV3-1/TRBV3-2	TRBJ1-4	CASSRTGPIELFF
14	TRBV19	TRBJ1-2	CASSSGLMDYGYTF
14	TRBV5-4	TRBJ1-4	CASRETGVGEKLFF